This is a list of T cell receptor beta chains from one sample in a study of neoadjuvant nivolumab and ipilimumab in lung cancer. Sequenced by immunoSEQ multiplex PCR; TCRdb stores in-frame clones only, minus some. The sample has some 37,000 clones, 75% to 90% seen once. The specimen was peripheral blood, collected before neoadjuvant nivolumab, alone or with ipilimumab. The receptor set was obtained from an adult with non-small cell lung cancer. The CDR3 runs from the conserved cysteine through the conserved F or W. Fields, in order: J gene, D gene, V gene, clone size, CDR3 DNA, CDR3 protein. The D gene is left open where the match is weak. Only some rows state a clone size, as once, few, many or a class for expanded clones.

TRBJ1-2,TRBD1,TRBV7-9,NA,TGTGCCAGCAGCTATAGTTCACAGGGGCTGGATGGCTACACCTTC,CASSYSSQGLDGYTF
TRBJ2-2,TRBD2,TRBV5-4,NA,TGTGCCAGCAGCTTTACCGGGACTAGTTCCCACACCGGGGAGCTGTTTTTT,CASSFTGTSSHTGELFF
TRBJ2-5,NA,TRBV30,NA,TGTGCCTGGAGATCGGGGATGGGGGTCCGAAGTCGAGAGACCCAGTACTTC,CAWRSGMGVRSRETQYF
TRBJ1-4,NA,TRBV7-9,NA,TGTGCCAGCGGAGGAGAAAATGAAAAACTGTTTTTT,CASGGENEKLFF
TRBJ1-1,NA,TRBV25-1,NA,TGTGCCAGCAGTCTCCACCCCTTT,CASSLHPF
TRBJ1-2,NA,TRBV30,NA,TGTGCCTGGAGTGTAGGTCCTTATGGCTACACCTTC,CAWSVGPYGYTF
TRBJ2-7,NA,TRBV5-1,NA,TGCGCCAGCAGCATGTTGAACCAGGGAGGCAACGAGCAGTACTTC,CASSMLNQGGNEQYF
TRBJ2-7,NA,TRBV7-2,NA,TGTGCCAGCAGCTTAGCCCGCGGGTCCTACGAGCAGTACTTC,CASSLARGSYEQYF
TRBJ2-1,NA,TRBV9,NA,TGTGCCAGCAGCCCCACCGGGGTTGAGTCCTACAATGAGCAGTTCTTC,CASSPTGVESYNEQFF
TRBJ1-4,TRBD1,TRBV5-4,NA,TGTGCCAGCAGCACAAGACAGGGGAATGGTGAAAAACTGTTTTTT,CASSTRQGNGEKLFF
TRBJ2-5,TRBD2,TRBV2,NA,TGTGCCAGCAGTGAAAGGCTAGCGGACGTAAAGACCCAGTACTTC,CASSERLADVKTQYF
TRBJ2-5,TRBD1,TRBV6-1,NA,TGTGCCAGCACCTCGGGACAGGGGATAGAGACCCAGTACTTC,CASTSGQGIETQYF
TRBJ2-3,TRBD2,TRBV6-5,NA,TGTGCCAGCAGTTCAGGGGGACTAGCGTCAGATACGCAGTATTTT,CASSSGGLASDTQYF
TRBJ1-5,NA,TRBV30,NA,TGTGCCTGGACAACCGGCGGTCAGCCCCAGCATTTT,CAWTTGGQPQHF
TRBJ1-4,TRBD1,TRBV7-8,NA,TGTGCCAGCAGCTCTAGACAGGGACCAAGTGAAAAACTGTTTTTT,CASSSRQGPSEKLFF
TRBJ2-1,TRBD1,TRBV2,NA,TGTGCCAGCAGTGTGCAGGGGGACTACAATGAGCAGTTCTTC,CASSVQGDYNEQFF
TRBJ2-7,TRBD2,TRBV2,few,TGTGCCAGCGGGATAGCGGGTAGCTACGAGCAGTACTTC,CASGIAGSYEQYF
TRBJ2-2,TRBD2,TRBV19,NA,TGTGCCAGTAGTACTGGACTAGCAGCGAACACCGGGGAGCTGTTTTTT,CASSTGLAANTGELFF
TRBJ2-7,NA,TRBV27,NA,TGTGCCAGCAGTTCCCCTCGGATCTCCTACGAGCAGTACTTC,CASSSPRISYEQYF
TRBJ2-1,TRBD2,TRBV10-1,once,TGCGCCAGCAGCCCCCCGGGACTAGCGGAGTACAATGAGCAGTTCTTC,CASSPPGLAEYNEQFF
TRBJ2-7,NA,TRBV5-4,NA,TGTGCCAGCAGCTTCGAGTGGCAGGATCGCAGCGAGCAGTACTTC,CASSFEWQDRSEQYF
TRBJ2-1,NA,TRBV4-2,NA,TGTGCCAGCAGCCACGAAGGTAAGGGCAATGAGCAGTTCTTC,CASSHEGKGNEQFF
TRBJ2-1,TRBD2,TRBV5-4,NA,TGTGCCAGCAGCCCTGGACTAGCGGACAATGAGCAGTTCTTC,CASSPGLADNEQFF
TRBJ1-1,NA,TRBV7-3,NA,TGTGCCAGCAGCCGGGACCTGAACACTGAAGCTTTCTTT,CASSRDLNTEAFF
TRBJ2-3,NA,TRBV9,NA,TGTGCCAGCAGCCTCCTCGGGCAGCAGAGCACAGATACGCAGTATTTT,CASSLLGQQSTDTQYF
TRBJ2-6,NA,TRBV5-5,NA,TGTGCCAGCAGCCGCACAGCGAGCTCTGGGGCCAACGTCCTGACTTTC,CASSRTASSGANVLTF
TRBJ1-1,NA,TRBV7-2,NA,TGTGCCAGCAGCTTGGAGGGAATGCGAACTGAAGCTTTCTTT,CASSLEGMRTEAFF
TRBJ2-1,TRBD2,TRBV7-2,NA,TGTGCCAGCAGCCGCCCCGGGACTAGCGGGGAAAGCTCCTACAATGAGCAGTTCTTC,CASSRPGTSGESSYNEQFF
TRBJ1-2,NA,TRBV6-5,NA,TGTGCCAGCAGCCGCATAGGGGCGGACTATGGCTACACCTTC,CASSRIGADYGYTF
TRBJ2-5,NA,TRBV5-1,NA,TGCGCCAGCAGCCAGGACAGCCCGGGGGAGACCCAGTACTTC,CASSQDSPGETQYF
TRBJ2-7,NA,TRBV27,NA,TGTGCCAGCAGTTTTTTAGACGGTTACGAGCAGTACTTC,CASSFLDGYEQYF
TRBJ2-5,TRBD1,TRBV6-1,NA,TGTGCCACCGGCCGGGACAGGGGGAGGGTAGAGACCCAGTACTTC,CATGRDRGRVETQYF
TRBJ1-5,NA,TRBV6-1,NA,TGTGCCAGCAGTGAGGGGGCGCATCAGCCCCAGCATTTT,CASSEGAHQPQHF
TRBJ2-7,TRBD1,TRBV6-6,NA,TGTGCCAGCAGCGGGACAGCTTACGAGCAGTACTTC,CASSGTAYEQYF
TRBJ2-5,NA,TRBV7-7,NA,TGTGCCAGCAGCTTTGACAGAGAGGAGACCCAGTACTTC,CASSFDREETQYF
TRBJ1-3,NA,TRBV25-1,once,TGTGCCAGCACCCCTCCATCGACAGTGTCAGCTGGAAACACCATATATTTT,CASTPPSTVSAGNTIYF
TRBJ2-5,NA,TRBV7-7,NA,TGTGCCAGCAGCGACCGTGAGACCCAGTACTTC,CASSDRETQYF
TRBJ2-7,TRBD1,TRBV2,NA,TGTGCCAGCAGTCCCTCGGGACAGGGAAAAAACGAGCAGTACTTC,CASSPSGQGKNEQYF
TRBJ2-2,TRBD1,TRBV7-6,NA,TGTGCCAGCAGCTTAGCGACAGGGCTTCTTACCGGGGAGCTGTTTTTT,CASSLATGLLTGELFF
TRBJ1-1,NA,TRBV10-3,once,TGTGCCATCAGCACCGATTTGGGCCGCCCGAACTCTGAAGCTTTCTTT,CAISTDLGRPNSEAFF
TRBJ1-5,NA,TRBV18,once,TGTGCCAGCTCACGAGGGTTGGAACAGGGTTACCAGCCCCAGCATTTT,CASSRGLEQGYQPQHF
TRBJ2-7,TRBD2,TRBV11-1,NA,TGTGCCAGCAGCTTAGGCGGGACTAGCGGGTACGAGCAGTACTTC,CASSLGGTSGYEQYF
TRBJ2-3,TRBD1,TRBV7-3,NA,TGTGCCAGCAGCCCGGGACAGGGGAAAGCAGATACGCAGTATTTT,CASSPGQGKADTQYF
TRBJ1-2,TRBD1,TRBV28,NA,TGTGCCAGCAGTTTAGTGGTGCGCGACAGGGGCGACGGCTACACCTTC,CASSLVVRDRGDGYTF
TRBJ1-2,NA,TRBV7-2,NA,TGTGCCAGCAGCTTAGATAAGGGGACCCACTATGGCTACACCTTC,CASSLDKGTHYGYTF
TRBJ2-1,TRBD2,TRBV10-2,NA,TGCGCCAGCAGGCCGGGACTAGCGGTTCCCTACAATGAGCAGTTCTTC,CASRPGLAVPYNEQFF
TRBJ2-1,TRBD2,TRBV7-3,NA,TGTGCCAGCAGCTTAATTAGCGGGAGAGGTAATGAGCAGTTCTTC,CASSLISGRGNEQFF
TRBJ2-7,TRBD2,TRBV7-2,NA,TGTGCCAGCAGCTTAGAAGGCACCGGGACTAGCGGAAGCTACGAGCAGTACTTC,CASSLEGTGTSGSYEQYF
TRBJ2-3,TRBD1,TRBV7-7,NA,TGTGCCAGCAGCCAGGGGGCAGGGCCTAGCACAGATACGCAGTATTTT,CASSQGAGPSTDTQYF
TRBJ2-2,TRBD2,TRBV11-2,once,TGTGCCAGCAGCACCACCGGCGGCGGGAGTCACGGGGAGCTGTTTTTT,CASSTTGGGSHGELFF
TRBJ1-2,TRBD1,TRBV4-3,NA,TGCGCCAGCAGCCAACCCGGGACAGGGGATGGCTACACCTTC,CASSQPGTGDGYTF
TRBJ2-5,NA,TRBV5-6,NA,TGTGCCAGCAGCGCGGAAGGGGGAGGAGAGACCCAGTACTTC,CASSAEGGGETQYF